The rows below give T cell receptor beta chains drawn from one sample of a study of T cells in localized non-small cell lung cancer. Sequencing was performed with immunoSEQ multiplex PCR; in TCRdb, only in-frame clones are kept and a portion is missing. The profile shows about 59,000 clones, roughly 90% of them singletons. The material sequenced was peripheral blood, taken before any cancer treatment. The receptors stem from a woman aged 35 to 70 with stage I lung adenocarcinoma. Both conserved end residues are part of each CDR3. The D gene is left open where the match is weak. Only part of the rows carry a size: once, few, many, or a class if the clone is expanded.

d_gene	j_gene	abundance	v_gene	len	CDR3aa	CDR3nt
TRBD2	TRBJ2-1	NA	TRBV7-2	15	CASSFGWVGGDEQFF	TGTGCCAGCAGCTTTGGATGGGTTGGGGGGGATGAGCAGTTCTTC
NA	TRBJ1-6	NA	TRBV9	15	CASSPGPGVSSPLHF	TGTGCCAGCAGCCCCGGACCGGGTGTCTCGTCACCCCTCCACTTT
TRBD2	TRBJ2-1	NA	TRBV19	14	CASSIEAGVSEQFF	TGTGCCAGTAGTATCGAGGCGGGGGTTAGTGAGCAGTTCTTC
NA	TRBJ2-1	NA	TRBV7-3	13	CASSLGVGGEQFF	TGTGCCAGCAGCTTAGGAGTCGGGGGTGAGCAGTTCTTC
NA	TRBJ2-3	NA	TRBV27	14	CASSSPSQGATQYF	TGTGCCAGCAGTTCACCATCGCAGGGAGCTACGCAGTATTTT
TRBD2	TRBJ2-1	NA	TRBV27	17	CASSNSGDGPSYNEQFF	TGTGCCAGCAGCAATAGCGGGGACGGCCCCTCCTACAATGAGCAGTTCTTC
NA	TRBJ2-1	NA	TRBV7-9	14	CASSYRDTYNEQFF	TGTGCCAGCAGCTACCGGGACACGTACAATGAGCAGTTCTTC
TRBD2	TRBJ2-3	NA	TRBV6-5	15	CASSYDGGGADTQYF	TGTGCCAGCAGTTACGACGGGGGGGGTGCAGATACGCAGTATTTT
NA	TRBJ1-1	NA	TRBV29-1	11	CSVVGITEAFF	TGCAGCGTTGTAGGGATCACTGAAGCTTTCTTT
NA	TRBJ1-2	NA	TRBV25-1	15	CASSEPETDNYGYTF	TGTGCCAGCAGTGAACCCGAGACAGACAACTATGGCTACACCTTC
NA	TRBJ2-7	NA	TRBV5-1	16	CASSTEWGALGDEQYF	TGCGCCAGCAGCACCGAATGGGGGGCCCTGGGCGACGAGCAGTACTTC
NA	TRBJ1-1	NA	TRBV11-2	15	CASSLRGAMNTEAFF	TGTGCCAGCAGCTTACGGGGGGCCATGAACACTGAAGCTTTCTTT
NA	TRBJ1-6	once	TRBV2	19	CASSEALSGSRSYNSPLHF	TGTGCCAGCAGTGAAGCGCTTTCGGGATCCAGGTCCTATAATTCACCCCTCCACTTT
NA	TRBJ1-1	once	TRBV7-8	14	CASSPRGGLLEAFF	TGTGCCAGCAGCCCTAGAGGGGGGTTACTTGAAGCTTTCTTT
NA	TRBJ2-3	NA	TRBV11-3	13	CASEGRGGDTQYF	TGTGCCAGCGAGGGGCGGGGAGGAGATACGCAGTATTTT
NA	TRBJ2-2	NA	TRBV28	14	CASSPTLNTGELFF	TGTGCCAGCAGCCCGACTCTGAACACCGGGGAGCTGTTTTTT
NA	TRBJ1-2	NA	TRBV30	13	CAWSVNGGHGYTF	TGTGCCTGGAGTGTAAACGGTGGCCATGGCTACACCTTC
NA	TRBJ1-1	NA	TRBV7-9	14	CASSPQGPHTEAFF	TGTGCCAGCAGCCCACAGGGTCCCCACACTGAAGCTTTCTTT
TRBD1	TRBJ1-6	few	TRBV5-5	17	CASSRSSGQGTESPLHF	TGTGCCAGCAGCCGAAGTTCGGGACAGGGAACGGAGTCACCCCTCCACTTT
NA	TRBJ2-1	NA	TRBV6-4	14	CASSAGTPYNEQFF	TGTGCCAGCAGCGCCGGGACTCCTTACAATGAGCAGTTCTTC
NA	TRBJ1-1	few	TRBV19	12	CASKGVASEAFF	TGTGCCAGTAAAGGGGTGGCAAGTGAAGCTTTCTTT
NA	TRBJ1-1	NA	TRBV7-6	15	CASSEYRKTNTEAFF	TGTGCCAGCAGCGAATACAGAAAAACCAACACTGAAGCTTTCTTT
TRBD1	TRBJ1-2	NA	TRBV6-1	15	CASRDREASSYGYTF	TGTGCCAGCAGGGACAGGGAGGCCTCCAGCTATGGCTACACCTTC
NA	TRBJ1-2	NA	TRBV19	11	CASRSRDGYTF	TGTGCCAGTCGCTCCAGGGATGGCTACACCTTC
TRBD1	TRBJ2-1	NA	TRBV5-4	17	CASSSRTRGTGGKEQFF	TGTGCCAGCAGCTCCAGGACCCGAGGGACAGGGGGCAAGGAGCAGTTCTTC
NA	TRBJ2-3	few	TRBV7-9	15	CASSFRDAPTDTQYF	TGTGCCAGCAGCTTCCGGGACGCGCCGACAGATACGCAGTATTTT
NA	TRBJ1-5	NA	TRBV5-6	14	CASRVWGRNQPQHF	TGTGCCAGCAGGGTGTGGGGACGGAATCAGCCCCAGCATTTT
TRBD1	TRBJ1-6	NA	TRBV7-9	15	CASSLGQGVDSPLHF	TGTGCCAGCAGCTTGGGACAGGGCGTTGACTCACCCCTCCACTTT
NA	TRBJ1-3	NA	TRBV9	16	CASSVGADNSGNTIYF	TGTGCCAGCAGCGTAGGGGCCGACAACTCTGGAAACACCATATATTTT
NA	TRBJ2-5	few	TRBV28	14	CASSPGGAPETQYF	TGTGCCAGCAGCCCGGGCGGGGCCCCCGAGACCCAGTACTTC
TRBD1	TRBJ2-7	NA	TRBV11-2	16	CASSLDQAGGGYEQYF	TGTGCCAGCAGCTTAGATCAAGCAGGGGGCGGATACGAGCAGTACTTC
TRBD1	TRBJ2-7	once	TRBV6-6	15	CASSSPGQGLYEQYF	TGTGCCAGCAGTTCCCCGGGACAGGGCCTCTACGAGCAGTACTTC
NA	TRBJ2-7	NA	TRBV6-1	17	CASSESSRWARWIEQYF	TGTGCCAGCAGTGAAAGTTCGAGGTGGGCCAGATGGATCGAGCAGTACTTC
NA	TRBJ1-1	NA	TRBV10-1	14	CASKVAGHNTEAFF	TGCGCCAGCAAGGTGGCAGGGCATAACACTGAAGCTTTCTTT
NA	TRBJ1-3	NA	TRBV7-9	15	CASSLGQGSGNTIYF	TGTGCCAGCAGCTTAGGTCAAGGATCTGGAAACACCATATATTTT
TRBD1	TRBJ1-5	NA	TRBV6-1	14	CASSRTGNNQPQHF	TGTGCCAGCAGTCGGACAGGTAACAATCAGCCCCAGCATTTT
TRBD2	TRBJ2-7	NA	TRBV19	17	CASSPRRVAGGPYEQYF	TGTGCCAGTAGTCCCCGCCGGGTAGCGGGAGGGCCGTACGAGCAGTACTTC
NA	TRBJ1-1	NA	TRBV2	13	CASHRQVNTEAFF	TGTGCCAGCCACAGACAGGTTAACACTGAAGCTTTCTTT
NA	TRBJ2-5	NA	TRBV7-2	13	CASSSMGQETQYF	TGTGCCAGCAGCTCAATGGGCCAAGAGACCCAGTACTTC
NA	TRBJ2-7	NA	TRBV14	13	CASSQSTPYEQYF	TGTGCCAGCAGCCAAAGCACTCCCTACGAGCAGTACTTC
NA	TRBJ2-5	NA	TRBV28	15	CASSFEGPGGETQYF	TGTGCCAGCAGTTTTGAGGGACCAGGAGGGGAGACCCAGTACTTC
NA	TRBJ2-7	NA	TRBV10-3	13	CAISGTERYEQYF	TGTGCCATCAGTGGGACAGAGCGCTACGAGCAGTACTTC
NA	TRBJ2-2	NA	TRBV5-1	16	CASSLVSGEGTGELFF	TGCGCCAGCAGCTTGGTTTCGGGGGAAGGAACCGGGGAGCTGTTTTTT